The next 31 T cell receptor beta chains were all read from a single sample in a study of T cell responses to AZD1222 COVID-19 vaccine. The repertoire was sequenced with immunoSEQ multiplex PCR; TCRdb's copy has only in-frame clones and lacks some. This sample has 100,000 to 150,000 clones, with about nine tenths found just once. The sample consisted of peripheral blood, taken on day 0 of AZD1222 vaccination. The receptors were gathered from an adult in good health.

The V and J genes are TRBV12-3 or TRBV12-4 and TRBJ2-3, with 7 bases lining up with TRBD2. CDR3 size: 13 residues. J was trimmed by 2 bases and V by 5 bases; bases with no gene match: 1. CDR3 loop: CASSGRVTDTQYF. As DNA, the CDR3 is TGTGCCAGCAGTGGGAGGGTCACAGATACGCAGTATTTT.

This chain links TRBV9 with TRBJ2-1; 7 positions match TRBD2. The CDR3 covers 15 residues. Germline V gene sequence: CDR1 SGDLS, CDR2 YYNGEE. With V trimmed by 0 bases and J by 5 bases, 5 bases remained unmatched. In DNA form, the CDR3 reads TGTGCCAGCAGCGTAGGCGGGAGTTTCAACAATGAGCAGTTCTTC. Translating gives CASSVGGSFNNEQFF.

This chain joins TRBV11-2 and TRBJ2-7; 9 nucleotides line up with TRBD1. Germline V CDR1 and CDR2: SGHAT, FQNNGV. This CDR3 region has 14 residues. The J segment lost 6 bases and the V segment lost 6 bases, leaving 9 bases of the junction unmatched. The CDR3 spells CASSHPGQGFEQYF. The CDR3, as DNA: TGTGCCAGCAGTCACCCGGGACAGGGTTTCGAGCAGTACTTC.

The V call is TRBV3-1 (or the pseudogene TRBV3-2), the J call TRBJ2-5; a possible D gene is TRBD2 (5 bases). The CDR3 has 13 amino acids. V was shortened by 3 bases and J by 6 bases, with 11 bases between the two germline ends. Germline V gene sequence: CDR1 LGHDT, CDR2 YNNKEL (reference sequence). The CDR3: CASSQELGKTQYF. Here the CDR3 DNA reads TGTGCCAGCAGCCAGGAACTAGGAAAGACCCAGTACTTC.

The chain combines TRBV18 with TRBJ1-6, with 8 nucleotides matching TRBD1. Looked up from germline, CDR1 is KGHSH and CDR2 is LQKENI. V shed 3 bases and J 9 bases; nucleotides not matched to a gene: 4. CDR3 length: 14 amino acids. CDR3 coding DNA: TGTGCCAGCTCACCCCGGGACAGGTCTTCACCCCTCCACTTT. As protein: CASSPRDRSSPLHF.

This sequence joins TRBV7-9 and TRBJ2-3; maybe TRBD1 (6 bases). V was clipped by 0 bases and J by 2 bases, with 15 bases between them. CDR3 length: 17 residues. Germline V gives CDR1 SEHNR, CDR2 FQNEAQ (reference sequence). This chain's CDR3 is CASSLARRTANTDTQYF. CDR3 nucleotide sequence: TGTGCCAGCAGCTTAGCGAGGAGGACAGCTAACACAGATACGCAGTATTTT. The whole variable domain, remainder taken from reference TRBV7-9 and TRBJ2-3, is DTGVSQNPRHKITKRGQNVTFRCDPISEHNRLYWYRQTLGQGPEFLTYFQNEAQLEKSRLLSDRFSAERPKGSFSTLEIQRTEQGDSAMYLCASSLARRTANTDTQYFGPGTRLTVL.

This chain joins TRBV9 and TRBJ2-1; 10 bases map to TRBD2. This CDR3 region has 16 residues. CDR1 SGDLS and CDR2 YYNGEE come from the germline V gene. V lost 6 bases to trimming and J lost 2 bases; unmatched junction nucleotides: 8. CDR3 in amino acids: CASNTPGLAPYNEQFF. The CDR3, as DNA: TGTGCCAGCAACACACCGGGACTAGCGCCCTACAATGAGCAGTTCTTC.

The DNA for the CDR3 is TGTGCCAGCAGTGAATACTCAGGGGGAAATCAGCCCCAGCATTTT. Amino acid sequence: CASSEYSGGNQPQHF. The rearrangement links TRBV6-1 to TRBJ1-5, with 7 bases matching TRBD1. Unmatched junction bases numbered 5, after V lost 2 bases and J lost 4 bases. CDR1 and CDR2 (germline): MNHNS, SASEGT. The CDR3 extends over 15 amino acids.

This chain joins TRBV28 and TRBJ2-5, with D tentatively TRBD1 (5 bases). Germline V gives CDR1 MDHEN, CDR2 SYDVKM. With 6 bases removed from V and 0 bases from J, the gap between germline ends came to 14 bases. This CDR3 comprises 15 residues. The CDR3 protein is CASSVGQGHQETQYF. The CDR3 DNA is TGTGCCAGCAGCGTCGGGCAGGGCCACCAAGAGACCCAGTACTTC.

J is TRBJ2-2 and V is TRBV21-1. TRBV21-1 is noted as a pseudogene. The CDR3 sequence is 17 residues long. For the CDR3, the DNA is TGTGCCAGCAGCAAATTAACGTGTTTGTACCTCACCGGGGAGCTGTTTTTT. It encodes CASSKLTCLYLTGELFF.

This chain joins TRBV3-1 (or the pseudogene TRBV3-2) and TRBJ2-4; D is unresolved. From germline, CDR1 is LGHDT and CDR2 YNNKEL (reference sequence). Trimming cost V 0 bases and J 1 base, with 4 bases left between them. The CDR3 consists of 14 residues. CDR3 nucleotide sequence: TGTGCCAGCAGCCAAGAGGGGGCCAAAAACATTCAGTACTTC. Its translation: CASSQEGAKNIQYF.

The chain couples TRBV28 to TRBJ2-5, with D unresolved. This CDR3 is built from 12 residues. Deletions cut 4 bases from V and 7 bases from J, with 10 bases between. Germline V lookup: CDR1 MDHEN, CDR2 SYDVKM. CDR3 DNA sequence: TGTGCCAGCAGTTGGGCGGATGCGACCCAGTACTTC. Its translation is CASSWADATQYF.

This clone has just a few counts. The chain uses TRBV4-1 and TRBJ1-1, with D tentatively TRBD1 (5 bases). The V end was cut by 5 bases, the J end by 4 bases, with 11 bases between. This CDR3 contains 13 residues. Germline lookup yields CDR1 MGHRA and CDR2 YSYEKL. CDR3 bases: TGCGCCAGCAGCAAAATTGGGGGCACTGAAGCTTTCTTT. The encoded protein is CASSKIGGTEAFF.

The V call is TRBV7-9, the J call TRBJ1-4; a possible D gene is TRBD1 (5 bases). The germline V and J ends were trimmed by 11 bases and 0 bases, with 10 bases remaining between them. The length of the CDR3 is 13 residues. Germline V CDR1 and CDR2: SEHNR, FQNEAQ (reference sequence). The CDR3 reads CAGGRATNEKLFF. CDR3 DNA: TGTGCCGGGGGGAGGGCAACTAATGAAAAACTGTTTTTT.

The rearrangement uses TRBV19 and TRBJ1-2; TRBD1 is a possible D gene (6 bases). The V gene lost 2 bases and the J gene lost 2 bases, with 15 bases spanning the gap. CDR3 length: 16 residues. Germline values: CDR1 LNHDA, CDR2 SQIVND (reference sequence). CDR3 in amino acids: CASSIKSRGLNYGYTF. The CDR3, as DNA: TGTGCCAGTAGTATAAAAAGTCGGGGGCTGAACTATGGCTACACCTTC.

The chain employs TRBV28 and TRBJ1-2; D is possibly TRBD1 (6 bases). The CDR3 is 13 residues long. The germline CDR1 and CDR2 sequences are MDHEN and SYDVKM. V was pared by 5 bases and J by 6 bases, with 13 bases between. The CDR3 sequence: CASSVSGADGYTF. Here the CDR3 DNA reads TGTGCCAGCAGTGTATCAGGGGCGGATGGCTACACCTTC.

On this clone itself: This sample also contains other DNA sequences that code for the same CDR3. The chain couples TRBV5-1 to TRBJ1-2, with TRBD1 as a possible D gene (5 bases). This CDR3 has 12 amino acids. Germline-derived CDR1 and CDR2 are SGHRS and YFSETQ. V gave up 1 base and J gave up 6 bases, with 7 bases separating them. CDR3 bases: TGCGCCAGCAGCTTGCAGGGTGATGGCTACACCTTC. Residues: CASSLQGDGYTF. The full variable domain, completed using reference TRBV5-1 and TRBJ1-2, is KAGVTQTPRYLIKTRGQQVTLSCSPISGHRSVSWYQQTPGQGLQFLFEYFSETQRNKGNFPGRFSGRQFSNSRSEMNVSTLELGDSALYLCASSLQGDGYTFGSGTRLTVV.

This clone was seen once. The rearrangement uses TRBV7-9 and TRBJ2-2; 12 nucleotides line up with TRBD1. The length of the CDR3 is 15 residues. V lost 4 bases to trimming and J lost 7 bases; unmatched junction nucleotides: 4. CDR1 SEHNR and CDR2 FQNEAQ come from the germline V gene (reference sequence). CDR3 in DNA: TGTGCCAGCAGCTCCGGGACAGGGGGCATCGGGGAGCTGTTTTTT. Translating gives CASSSGTGGIGELFF.

The V and J genes are TRBV11-3 and TRBJ1-5; no reliable D call. This CDR3 comprises 15 residues. Per the germline V gene, CDR1 is SGHNT and CDR2 is YENEEA. V was pared by 5 bases and J by 1 base, with 12 bases between. CDR3 region: CASSPRTESNQPQHF. The CDR3 DNA reads as TGTGCCAGCAGCCCGAGGACGGAGAGCAATCAGCCCCAGCATTTT.

This clone was picked up one time. The J gene is TRBJ2-1, the V gene TRBV16; tentative D call: TRBD1 (5 bases). The germline V gene has CDR1 KGHSY and CDR2 FQNENV. The CDR3 is made up of 12 amino acids. The V end lost 4 bases, the J end lost 7 bases, and 8 bases lay between the germline ends. The CDR3 DNA sequence: TGTGCCAGCAGCCCTCCAGGGAATGAGCAGTTCTTC. Translation: CASSPPGNEQFF.

The CDR3 here is CAISQGVSGNTIYF. The DNA for the CDR3 is TGTGCCATCAGTCAGGGGGTATCTGGAAACACCATATATTTT. The rearrangement joins TRBV10-3 to TRBJ1-3, with 7 nucleotides matching TRBD1. The CDR3 has 14 residues. Germline-derived CDR1 and CDR2 are ENHRY and SYGVKD. V lost 5 bases and J lost 1; bases outside the gene matches: 2.

This CDR3 is CASSQTGTVTGELFF. The CDR3 DNA follows: TGTGCCAGCAGCCAGACCGGGACAGTCACCGGGGAGCTGTTTTTT. The chain uses TRBV5-4 and TRBJ2-2, with 7 nucleotides matching TRBD1. J lost 4 bases, V lost 4 bases, and 7 bases had no gene match. Germline V gene data show CDR1 as SGHNT and CDR2 as YYREEE (reference sequence). The CDR3 extends over 15 amino acids. Supplemented by reference TRBV5-4 and TRBJ2-2, the full variable domain reads ETGVTQSPTHLIKTRGQQVTLRCSSQSGHNTVSWYQQALGQGPQFIFQYYREEENGRGNFPPRFSGLQFPNYSSELNVNALELDDSALYLCASSQTGTVTGELFFGEGSRLTVL.

The chain uses TRBV6-5 and TRBJ1-2, with D uncertain. CDR1 is MNHEY, CDR2 SVGAGI, per germline. CDR3 size: 13 residues. V lost 0 bases, J lost 8 bases, and 10 bases lay in between. CDR3 in amino acids: CASSYSPVGGYTF. The CDR3, as DNA: TGTGCCAGCAGTTACTCGCCCGTGGGGGGCTACACCTTC.

The V call is TRBV28, the J call TRBJ2-7; 7 bases match TRBD1. The V segment lost 3 bases and the J segment 6 bases; nucleotides outside the gene matches: 11. Germline CDR1 and CDR2: MDHEN and SYDVKM. The length of the CDR3 is 15 residues. CDR3 in amino acids: CASSFRGRFVSEQYF. The CDR3 bases are TGTGCCAGCAGTTTTAGGGGGCGCTTCGTGTCCGAGCAGTACTTC.

J is TRBJ1-1 and V is TRBV6-2 or TRBV6-3, with 11 nucleotides matching TRBD1. Germline-derived CDR1 and CDR2 are MNHEY and SVGEGT. This CDR3 region has 16 residues. Trimming at V came to 5 bases and at J to 1 base, leaving 6 bases not matched to a gene. CDR3 coding DNA: TGTGCCAGCAGTCTTGGACAGGGGGCTAGGAACACTGAAGCTTTCTTT. This encodes CASSLGQGARNTEAFF.

J is TRBJ2-1 and V is TRBV5-8, with 11 positions matching TRBD1. V lost 4 bases and J lost 5; bases outside the gene matches: 11. This CDR3 has 17 amino acids. Looked up from germline, CDR1 is SGHTS and CDR2 is YDEGEE. As DNA, the CDR3 is TGTGCCAGCAGCACCGATTTCGGGACAGGGGGTCACAATGAGCAGTTCTTC. Residues: CASSTDFGTGGHNEQFF.

The rearrangement links TRBV5-6 to TRBJ2-5; D possibly corresponds to TRBD2 (5 bases). CDR3 length equals 13 residues. Between the trimmed V and J ends, which lost 2 bases and 5 bases, there was a span of 10 bases. CDR1 is SGHDT and CDR2 is YYEEEE in the germline V gene. CDR3 DNA sequence: TGTGCCAGCAGCTTAGAGGGAGCTGAGACCCAGTACTTC. It encodes CASSLEGAETQYF.

V gene TRBV7-8 combines with J gene TRBJ1-1; 10 bases are shared with TRBD1. This CDR3 comprises 16 residues. Unmatched junction bases numbered 2, after V lost 1 base and J lost 0 bases. Germline V gene lookup returns CDR1 SGHVS and CDR2 FQNEAQ. CDR3 sequence (DNA): TGTGCCAGCAGCTTAGGGGACAGGGGATTGAACACTGAAGCTTTCTTT. Protein product: CASSLGDRGLNTEAFF.

J is TRBJ2-1 and V is TRBV5-6; perhaps TRBD2 as D (7 bases). Trimming removed 1 base from V and 4 bases from J, with 15 bases in between. This CDR3 region has 16 residues. The germline V gene encodes CDR1 SGHDT and CDR2 YYEEEE. The chain's CDR3 is CASSLLRGLQYNEQFF. The CDR3 DNA sequence: TGTGCCAGCAGCTTGTTGCGGGGGCTCCAATACAATGAGCAGTTCTTC.

The CDR3 DNA reads TGTGCCAGCAGCCTCTGCCCGGGACTAGCGGGAGGTTTTCGCACAGATACGCAGTATTTT. It translates to CASSLCPGLAGGFRTDTQYF. This chain connects TRBV21-1 to TRBJ2-3; TRBD2, as called in the table, went unchecked against the DNA. TRBV21-1 is annotated as a pseudogene. This CDR3 is 20 amino acids long.

The chain has TRBV7-8 and TRBJ1-4; 12 bases line up with TRBD1. V shed 6 bases and J 10 bases; nucleotides not matched to a gene: 15. Per the germline V gene, CDR1 is SGHVS and CDR2 is FQNEAQ. This CDR3 spans 17 amino acids. CDR3 protein: CASSLTTTGTGGGKLFF. DNA of the CDR3: TGTGCCAGCAGTCTAACAACCACCGGGACAGGGGGCGGAAAACTGTTTTTT.